This T cell receptor (beta chain) was identified in a study of CD8 T cells in ankylosing spondylitis. Whole-study results and caveats: Seemingly distinctive of ankylosing spondylitis blood was a TCR beta motif formed by eight highly homologous variants. Disease-linked clones proved CD8+ and comparatively uncommon in peripheral blood. Several of the motif variants were reported before in synovial fluid and blood from reactive arthritis. From matched ankylosing spondylitis synovial fluid, disease-linked clones were reportedly recovered at significantly enriched levels.

Turning to this clonotype: The antigen is undetermined.

Each CDR3 protein is one row after TCRdb ran MiXCR on the 5' RACE reads. The sample lists just over 300,000 distinct CDR3 sequences, less than 25% occurring once. Germline CDR1 and CDR2: WSHSY and SAAADI. The CDR3 loop spans 12 amino acids. Deletions cut 6 bases from V and 7 bases from J, with 13 bases between. The source is a female donor with ankylosing spondylitis or in good health (not recorded which). Sequencing was carried out using blood, either unsorted or a sorted T cell fraction (not recorded which). The chain uses TRBV10-2 and TRBJ2-7; no clear D gene. The CDR3 DNA reads as TGCGCCAGCAGCCTGACGGTCTTGGAGCAGTACTTC. This translates into CASSLTVLEQYF.